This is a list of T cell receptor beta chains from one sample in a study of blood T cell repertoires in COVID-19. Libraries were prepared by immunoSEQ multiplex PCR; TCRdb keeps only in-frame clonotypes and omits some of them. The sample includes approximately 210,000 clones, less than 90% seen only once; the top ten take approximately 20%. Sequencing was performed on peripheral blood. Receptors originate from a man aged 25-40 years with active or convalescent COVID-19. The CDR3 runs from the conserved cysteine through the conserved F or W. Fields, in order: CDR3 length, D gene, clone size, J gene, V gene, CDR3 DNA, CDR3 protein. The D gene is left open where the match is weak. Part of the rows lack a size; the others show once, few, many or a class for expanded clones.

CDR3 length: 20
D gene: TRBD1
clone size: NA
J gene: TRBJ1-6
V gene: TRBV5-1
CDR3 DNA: TGCGCCAGCAGCTTGAGCCGGTTCCAACAGGGGGCGTCCTATAATTCACCCCTCCACTTT
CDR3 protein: CASSLSRFQQGASYNSPLHF

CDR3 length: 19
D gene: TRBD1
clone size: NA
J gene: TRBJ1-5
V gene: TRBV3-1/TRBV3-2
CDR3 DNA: TGTGCCAGCAGCCAAGATCGGTGGGGTTTTCTAGGGACAGATCAGCCCCAGCATTTT
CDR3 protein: CASSQDRWGFLGTDQPQHF

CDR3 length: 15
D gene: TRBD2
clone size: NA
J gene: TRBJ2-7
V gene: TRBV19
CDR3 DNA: TGTGCCAGTAGCCCTAGCGGGAGGGTCTCCTACGAGCAGTACTTC
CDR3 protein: CASSPSGRVSYEQYF

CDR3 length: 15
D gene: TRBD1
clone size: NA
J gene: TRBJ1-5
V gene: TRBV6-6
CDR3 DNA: TGTGCCAGCAGCAGGGACAGGGGCCCGGGCCAGCCCCAGCATTTT
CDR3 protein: CASSRDRGPGQPQHF

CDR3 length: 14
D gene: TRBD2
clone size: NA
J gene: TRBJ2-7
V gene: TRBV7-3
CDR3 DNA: TGTGCCAGCAGCTTAATAGCGGGAGCCCACGAGCAGTACTTC
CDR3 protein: CASSLIAGAHEQYF

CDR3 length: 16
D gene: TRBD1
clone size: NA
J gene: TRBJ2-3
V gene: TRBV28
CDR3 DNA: TGTGCCAGCAGTTTACCCGGACAGGGCCCCACAGATACGCAGTATTTT
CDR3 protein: CASSLPGQGPTDTQYF

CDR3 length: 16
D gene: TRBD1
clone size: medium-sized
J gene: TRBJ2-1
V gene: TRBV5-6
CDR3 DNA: TGTGCCAGCAGCTTCTTTTGGGACAGGAGGTACAATGAGCAGTTCTTC
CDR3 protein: CASSFFWDRRYNEQFF

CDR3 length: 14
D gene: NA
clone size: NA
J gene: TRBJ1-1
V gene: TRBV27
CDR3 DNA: TGTGCCAGCAGTTTGGTAAGCTCGAACACTGAAGCTTTCTTT
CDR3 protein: CASSLVSSNTEAFF

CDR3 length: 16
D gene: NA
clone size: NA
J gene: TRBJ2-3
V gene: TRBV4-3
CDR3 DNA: TGCGCCAGCAGCCAAGGGGAAGGGGTGAGCACAGATACGCAGTATTTT
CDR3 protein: CASSQGEGVSTDTQYF

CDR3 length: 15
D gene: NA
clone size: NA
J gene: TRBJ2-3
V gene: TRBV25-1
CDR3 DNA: TGTGCCAGCAGGGGGGGTTTGGGGAGCACAGATACGCAGTATTTT
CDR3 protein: CASRGGLGSTDTQYF

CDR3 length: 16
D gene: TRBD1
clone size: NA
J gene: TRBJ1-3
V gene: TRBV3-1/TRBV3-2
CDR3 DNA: TGTGCCAGCAGCCAAAATACAGGGGGCTCTGGAAACACCATATATTTT
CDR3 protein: CASSQNTGGSGNTIYF

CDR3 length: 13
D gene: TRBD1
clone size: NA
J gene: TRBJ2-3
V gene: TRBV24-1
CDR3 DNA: TGTGCCACCAGGGGACAGGCAACAGATACGCAGTATTTT
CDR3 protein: CATRGQATDTQYF

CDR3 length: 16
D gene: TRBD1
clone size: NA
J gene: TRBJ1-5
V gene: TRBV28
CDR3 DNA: TGTGCCAGCAGTCCCTCGGGACAGAATAGCAATCAGCCCCAGCATTTT
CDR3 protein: CASSPSGQNSNQPQHF

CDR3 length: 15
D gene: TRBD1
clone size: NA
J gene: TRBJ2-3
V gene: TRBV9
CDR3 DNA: TGTGCCAGCAACCTGGGACAGGGGAGGGCAGATACGCAGTATTTT
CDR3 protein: CASNLGQGRADTQYF

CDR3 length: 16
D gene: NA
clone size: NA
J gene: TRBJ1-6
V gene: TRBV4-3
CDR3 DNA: TGCGCCAGCAGCCAAGCACACAGCTCCTATAATTCACCCCTCCACTTT
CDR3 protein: CASSQAHSSYNSPLHF

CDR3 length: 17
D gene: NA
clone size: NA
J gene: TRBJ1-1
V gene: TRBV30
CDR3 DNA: TGTGCCTGGAGTCTCCGACGGGGGGCGCGATTGGACACTGAAGCTTTCTTT
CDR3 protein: CAWSLRRGARLDTEAFF

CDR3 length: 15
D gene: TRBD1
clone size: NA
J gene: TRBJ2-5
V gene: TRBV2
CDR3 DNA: TGTGCCAGCAGTGAGGGAGACAGGGGGCTCGAGACCCAGTACTTC
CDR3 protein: CASSEGDRGLETQYF

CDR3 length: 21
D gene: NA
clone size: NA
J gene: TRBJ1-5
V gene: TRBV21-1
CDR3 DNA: TGTGCCAGCAGTTTCCAAGTTAGGTTAATAGCAGCGGTCGAGAGCAATCAGCCCCAGCATTTT
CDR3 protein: CASSFQVRLIAAVESNQPQHF

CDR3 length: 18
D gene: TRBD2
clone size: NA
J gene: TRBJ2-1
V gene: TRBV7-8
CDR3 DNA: TGTGCCAGCAGCGCAGGGGGACTAGCGGGAGGTCACTACAATGAGCAGTTCTTC
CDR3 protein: CASSAGGLAGGHYNEQFF

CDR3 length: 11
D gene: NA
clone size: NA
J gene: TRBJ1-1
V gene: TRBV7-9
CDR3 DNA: TGTGCCAGCGCGGGGAACACTGAAGCTTTCTTT
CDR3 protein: CASAGNTEAFF

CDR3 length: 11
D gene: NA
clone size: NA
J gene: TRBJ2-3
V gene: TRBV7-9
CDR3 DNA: TGTGCCAGCAGCTTAGGAGGCGAGGAGTATTTT
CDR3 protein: CASSLGGEEYF

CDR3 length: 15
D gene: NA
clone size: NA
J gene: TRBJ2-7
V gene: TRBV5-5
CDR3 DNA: TGTGCCAGCGCCCTACTACAGGCGATGGTCGGCGAGCAGTACTTC
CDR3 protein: CASALLQAMVGEQYF

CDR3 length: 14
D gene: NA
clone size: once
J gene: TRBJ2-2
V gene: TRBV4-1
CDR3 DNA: TGCGCCAGCAGCCAGGGCAGTCTGACCGGGGAGCTGTTTTTT
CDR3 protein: CASSQGSLTGELFF

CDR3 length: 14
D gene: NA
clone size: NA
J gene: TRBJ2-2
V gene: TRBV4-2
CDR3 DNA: TGTGCCAGCAGCCAAGAGGGGCGGACCGGGGAGCTGTTTTTT
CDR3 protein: CASSQEGRTGELFF

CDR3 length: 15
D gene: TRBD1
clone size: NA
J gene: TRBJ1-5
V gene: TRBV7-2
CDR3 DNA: TGTGCCAGCAGCCTCCGGGACAGGGTATTGCAGCCCCAGCATTTT
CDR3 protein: CASSLRDRVLQPQHF

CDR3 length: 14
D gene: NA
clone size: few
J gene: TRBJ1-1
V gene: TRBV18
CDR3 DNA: TGTGCCAGCTCAGGGCAGGCCTTGAACACTGAAGCTTTCTTT
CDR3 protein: CASSGQALNTEAFF

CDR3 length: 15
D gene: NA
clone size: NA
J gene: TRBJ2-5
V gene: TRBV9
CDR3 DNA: TGTGCCAGCAGCGATGGCGGAGGAGGACAAGAGACCCAGTACTTC
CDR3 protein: CASSDGGGGQETQYF

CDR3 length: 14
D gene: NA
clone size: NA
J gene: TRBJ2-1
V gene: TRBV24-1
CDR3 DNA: TGTGCCACCAAGGGGTTAAAGGAGAACAATGAGCAGTTCTTC
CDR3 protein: CATKGLKENNEQFF

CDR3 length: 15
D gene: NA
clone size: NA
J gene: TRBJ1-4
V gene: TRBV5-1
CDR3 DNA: TGCGCCAGCAGGGAGGGGCCAGGCTCGAATGAAAAACTGTTTTTT
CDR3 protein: CASREGPGSNEKLFF

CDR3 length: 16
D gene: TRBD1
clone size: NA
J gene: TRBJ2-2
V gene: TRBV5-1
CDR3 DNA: TGCGCCAGCAGCTTGGGACAGGGGACCCGGACCGGGGAGCTGTTTTTT
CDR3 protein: CASSLGQGTRTGELFF

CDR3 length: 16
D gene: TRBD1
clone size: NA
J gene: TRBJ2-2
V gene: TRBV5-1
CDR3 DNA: TGCGCCAGCAGCTCCCCAGGGGGCGCTCCCACCCGGGAGCTGTTTTTT
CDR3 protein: CASSSPGGAPTRELFF

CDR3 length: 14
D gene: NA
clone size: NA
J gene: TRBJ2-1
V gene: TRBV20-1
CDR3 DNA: TGCAGTGCTAGTCCGGGTCCGTGGGGGGATGAGCAGTTCTTC
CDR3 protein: CSASPGPWGDEQFF

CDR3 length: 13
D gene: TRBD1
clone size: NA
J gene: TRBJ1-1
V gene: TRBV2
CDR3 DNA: TGTGCCAGCAGGGACAGGGAGAGCACTGAAGCTTTCTTT
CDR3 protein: CASRDRESTEAFF

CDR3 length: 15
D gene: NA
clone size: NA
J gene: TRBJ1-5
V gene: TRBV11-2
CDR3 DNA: TGTGCCAGCAGCTTAGGGACAATTCACAATCAGCCCCAGCATTTT
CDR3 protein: CASSLGTIHNQPQHF

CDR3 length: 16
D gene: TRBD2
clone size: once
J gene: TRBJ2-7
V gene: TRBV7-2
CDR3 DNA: TGTGCCAGCAGCCCCTCGTTCGGGGACTACTCCTACGAGCAGTACTTC
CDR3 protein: CASSPSFGDYSYEQYF

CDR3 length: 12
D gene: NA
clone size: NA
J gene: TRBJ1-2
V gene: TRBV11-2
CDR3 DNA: TGTGCCAGCAGCTTAGGTCTAATAGGCTACACCTTC
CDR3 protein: CASSLGLIGYTF

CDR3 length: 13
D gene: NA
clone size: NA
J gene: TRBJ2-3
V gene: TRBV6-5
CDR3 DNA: TGTGCCAGCAGGTTTAGGGGGACAGATACGCAGTATTTT
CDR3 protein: CASRFRGTDTQYF

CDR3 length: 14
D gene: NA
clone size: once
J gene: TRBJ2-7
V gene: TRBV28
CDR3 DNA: TGTGCCAGCTCGGTCCCGGACTGGGCCTACGAGCAGTACTTC
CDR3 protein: CASSVPDWAYEQYF

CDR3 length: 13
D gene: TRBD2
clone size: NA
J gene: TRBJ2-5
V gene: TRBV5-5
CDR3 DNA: TGTGCCAGCAGCACCCAGGGAGGGGAGACCCAGTACTTC
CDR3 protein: CASSTQGGETQYF

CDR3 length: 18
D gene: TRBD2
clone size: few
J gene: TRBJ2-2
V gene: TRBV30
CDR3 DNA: TGTGCCTGGAGTCCCAGCGGGAGCGTTAGTCGGGTCACCGGGGAGCTGTTTTTT
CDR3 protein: CAWSPSGSVSRVTGELFF

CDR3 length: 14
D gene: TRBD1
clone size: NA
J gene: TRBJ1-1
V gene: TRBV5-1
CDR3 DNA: TGCGCCAGCAGCTTGAGACAGGGGAACACTGAAGCTTTCTTT
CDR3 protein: CASSLRQGNTEAFF

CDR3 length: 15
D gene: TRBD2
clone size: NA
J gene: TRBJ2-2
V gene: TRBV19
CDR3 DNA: TGTGCCAGTAGTGTCACGGGAGGTAGGACCGGGGAGCTGTTTTTT
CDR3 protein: CASSVTGGRTGELFF

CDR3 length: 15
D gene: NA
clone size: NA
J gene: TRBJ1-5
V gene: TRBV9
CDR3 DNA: TGTGCCAGCAGCGTTAAACAGGAGGGGAATCAGCCCCAGCATTTT
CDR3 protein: CASSVKQEGNQPQHF

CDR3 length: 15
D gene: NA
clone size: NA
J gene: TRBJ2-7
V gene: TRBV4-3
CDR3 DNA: TGCGCCAGCAGCCAAGTGACAGGGACTTCCTACGAGCAGTACTTC
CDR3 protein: CASSQVTGTSYEQYF

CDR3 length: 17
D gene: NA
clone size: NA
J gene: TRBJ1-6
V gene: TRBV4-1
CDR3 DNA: TGCGCCAGCAGCCAACTCCCAGTGGGGGCAGAAAATTCACCCCTCCACTTT
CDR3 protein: CASSQLPVGAENSPLHF

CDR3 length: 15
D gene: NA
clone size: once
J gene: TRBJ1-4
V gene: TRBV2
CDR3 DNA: TGTGCCAGCGTTTCACGACAGTGGGATAATGAAAAACTGTTTTTT
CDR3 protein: CASVSRQWDNEKLFF

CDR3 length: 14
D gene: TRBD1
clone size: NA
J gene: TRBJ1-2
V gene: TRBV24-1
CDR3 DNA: TGTGCCACCAGTGATACAGGGGGGAACTATGGCTACACCTTC
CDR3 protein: CATSDTGGNYGYTF

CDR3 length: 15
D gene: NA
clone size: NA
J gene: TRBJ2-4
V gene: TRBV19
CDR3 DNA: TGTGCCAGTAGTTCCACGGCCCCCCGGACAGACATTCAGTACTTC
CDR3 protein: CASSSTAPRTDIQYF

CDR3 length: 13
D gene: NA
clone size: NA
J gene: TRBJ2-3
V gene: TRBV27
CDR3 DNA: TGTGCCAGCAGTTTCCTAGCCGGAGATACGCAGTATTTT
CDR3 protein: CASSFLAGDTQYF

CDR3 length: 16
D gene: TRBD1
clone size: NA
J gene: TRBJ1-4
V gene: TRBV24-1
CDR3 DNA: TGTGCCACCAGTGGCGCCGACAGGGGAGGTAATGAAAAACTGTTTTTT
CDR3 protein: CATSGADRGGNEKLFF

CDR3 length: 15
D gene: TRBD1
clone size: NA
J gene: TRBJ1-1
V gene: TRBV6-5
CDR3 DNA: TGTGCCAGCAGACTCGTGGGACAGGGAAACACTGAAGCTTTCTTT
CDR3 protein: CASRLVGQGNTEAFF

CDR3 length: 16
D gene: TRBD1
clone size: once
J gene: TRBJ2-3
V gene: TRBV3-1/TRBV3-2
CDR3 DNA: TGTGCCAGCAGCCTGGGACAGGGGGCGCTTGGAGATACGCAGTATTTT
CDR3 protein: CASSLGQGALGDTQYF

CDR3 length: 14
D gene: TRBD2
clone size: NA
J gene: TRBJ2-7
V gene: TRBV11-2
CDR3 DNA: TGTGCCAGCAGCTTCCGGGGGGGCCCAATCGAGCAGTACTTC
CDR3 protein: CASSFRGGPIEQYF

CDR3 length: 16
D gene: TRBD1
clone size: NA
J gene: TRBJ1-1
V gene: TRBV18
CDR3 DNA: TGTGCCAGCTCACCCGGACAGGGGGCAGGTAGGACTGAAGCTTTCTTT
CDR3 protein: CASSPGQGAGRTEAFF

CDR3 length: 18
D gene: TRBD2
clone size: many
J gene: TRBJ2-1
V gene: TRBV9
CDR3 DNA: TGTGCCAGCAGCGACGATCTCTCTACTAGCGGCCAGTACAATGAGCAGTTCTTC
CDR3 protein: CASSDDLSTSGQYNEQFF